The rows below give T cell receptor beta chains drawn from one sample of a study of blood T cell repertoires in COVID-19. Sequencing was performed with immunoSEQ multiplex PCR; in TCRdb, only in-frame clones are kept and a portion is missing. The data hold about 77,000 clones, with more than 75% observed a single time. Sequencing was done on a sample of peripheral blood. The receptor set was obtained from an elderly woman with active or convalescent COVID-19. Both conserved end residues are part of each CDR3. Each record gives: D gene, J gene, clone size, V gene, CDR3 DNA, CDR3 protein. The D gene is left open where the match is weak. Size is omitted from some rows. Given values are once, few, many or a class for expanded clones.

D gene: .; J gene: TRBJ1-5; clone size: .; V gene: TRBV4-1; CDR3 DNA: TGCGCCAGCAGCCAAGGGCCAGGGGACCAGCCCCAGCATTTT; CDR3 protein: CASSQGPGDQPQHF
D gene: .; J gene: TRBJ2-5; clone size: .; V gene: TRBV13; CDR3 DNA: TGTGCCAGCAGCTTAGTTATCCAAGAGACCCAGTACTTC; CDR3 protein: CASSLVIQETQYF
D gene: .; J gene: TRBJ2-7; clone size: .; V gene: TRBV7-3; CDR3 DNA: TGTGCCAGCAGCCCCCAGCTGGCAGCGGATTACGAGCAGTACTTC; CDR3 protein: CASSPQLAADYEQYF
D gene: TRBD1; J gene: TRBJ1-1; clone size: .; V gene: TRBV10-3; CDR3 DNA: TGTGCCATCAAAATGGGACAGGGGGTCGGGAACACTGAAGCTTTCTTT; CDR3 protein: CAIKMGQGVGNTEAFF
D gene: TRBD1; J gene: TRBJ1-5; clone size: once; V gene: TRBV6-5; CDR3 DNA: TGTGCCAGCGACAGGGGTATTTATCAGCCCCAGCATTTT; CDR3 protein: CASDRGIYQPQHF
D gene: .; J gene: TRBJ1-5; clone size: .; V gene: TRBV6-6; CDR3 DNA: TGTGCCAGCGATATGGGACTAGGCAATCAGCCCCAGCATTTT; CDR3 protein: CASDMGLGNQPQHF
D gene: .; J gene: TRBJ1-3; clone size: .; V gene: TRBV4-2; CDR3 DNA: TGTGCCAGCAGGACATCGGGAGGATCCGACACCATATATTTT; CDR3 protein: CASRTSGGSDTIYF
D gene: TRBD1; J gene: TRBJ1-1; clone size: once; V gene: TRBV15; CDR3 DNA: TGTGCCACCAGCAGAGGAGGGACAGGGGGCGCCGAAGCTTTCTTT; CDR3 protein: CATSRGGTGGAEAFF
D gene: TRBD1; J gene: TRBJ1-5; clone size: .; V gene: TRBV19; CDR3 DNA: TGTGCCAGTAGGAAGGGACAGGAGGCGGGCTATAGCAATCAGCCCCAGCATTTT; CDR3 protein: CASRKGQEAGYSNQPQHF
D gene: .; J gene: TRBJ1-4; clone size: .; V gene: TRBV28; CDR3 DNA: TGTGCCAGCTCCTCGGGGGGCGCCACTAATGAAAAACTGTTTTTT; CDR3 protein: CASSSGGATNEKLFF
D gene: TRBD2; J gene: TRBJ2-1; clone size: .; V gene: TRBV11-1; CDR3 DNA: TGTGCCAGCAGCTTAGGCGGGGGGATATACAATGAGCAGTTCTTC; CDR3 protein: CASSLGGGIYNEQFF
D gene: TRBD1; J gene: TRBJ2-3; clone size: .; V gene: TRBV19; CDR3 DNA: TGTGCCAGTACCTCGGACAGGAGACACACAGATACGCAGTATTTT; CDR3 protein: CASTSDRRHTDTQYF
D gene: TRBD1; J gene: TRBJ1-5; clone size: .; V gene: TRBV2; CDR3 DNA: TGTGCCAGCAGGTTGGACAGGGGCCCCCGCAATCAGCCCCAGCATTTT; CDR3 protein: CASRLDRGPRNQPQHF
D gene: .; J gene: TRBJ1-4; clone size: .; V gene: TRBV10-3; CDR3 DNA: TGTGCCATCAGCAACCCTCGGGACATTGGTGAAAAACTGTTTTTT; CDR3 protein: CAISNPRDIGEKLFF
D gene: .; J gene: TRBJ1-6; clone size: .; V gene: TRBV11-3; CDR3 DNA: TGTGCCAGCAGCCTGGGACACTACGGCCCTCCCTGGGGGTCACCCCTCCACTTT; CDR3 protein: CASSLGHYGPPWGSPLHF
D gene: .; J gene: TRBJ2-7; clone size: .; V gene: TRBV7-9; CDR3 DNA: TGTGCCAGCAGCTTAGCACGGGGGATCCTCTACGAGCAGTACTTC; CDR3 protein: CASSLARGILYEQYF
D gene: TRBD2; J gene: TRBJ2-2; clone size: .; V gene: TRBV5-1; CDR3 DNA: TGCGCCAGCAGCTTGTGGGTAGCGGGGAACACCGGGGAGCTGTTTTTT; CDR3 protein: CASSLWVAGNTGELFF
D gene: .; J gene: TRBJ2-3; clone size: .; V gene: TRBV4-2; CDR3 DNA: TGTGCCAGCAGCCCAATCACAGGGCTGGGGACAGATACGCAGTATTTT; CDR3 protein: CASSPITGLGTDTQYF
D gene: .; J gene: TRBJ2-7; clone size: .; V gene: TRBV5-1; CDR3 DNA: TGCGCCAGCAGCCCGGGTCTTACTCGCGTGAGGTCCTTTATATCCGACGAGCAGTACTTC; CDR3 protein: CASSPGLTRVRSFISDEQYF
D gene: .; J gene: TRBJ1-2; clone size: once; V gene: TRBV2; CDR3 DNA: TGTGCCAGCAGTGAAACGAGTGGAGGGGCTGGCTACACCTTC; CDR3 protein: CASSETSGGAGYTF